This entry lists 7 T cell receptor beta chains sequenced from one sample in a study of shared clonotypes between healthy human individuals. Only in-frame clones appear in the TCRdb table, and some are missing; sequencing was by immunoSEQ multiplex PCR. Here the sample spans about 380,000 clones, just over 95% being singletons. Sequencing input: memory CD8+ T cells sorted from blood. Subset indicated: CD45RO+ cells pooled with CCR7-negative TemRA cells. These receptor sequences come from a man aged 25 to 40 in good health.

This chain joins TRBV5-4 and TRBJ2-7; D call uncertain. This CDR3 has 14 amino acids. Germline CDR1 SGHNT, CDR2 YYREEE (reference sequence). V was pared by 1 base and J by 4 bases, with 12 bases between. This CDR3 is CASSLTSSVYEQYF. CDR3 nucleotide sequence: TGTGCCAGCAGCTTGACATCCTCCGTGTACGAGCAGTACTTC.

The CDR3 DNA sequence: TGTGCCAGCAGTGACCCCGAGAGTGCAACTAATGAAAAACTGTTTTTT. It is translated as CASSDPESATNEKLFF. The V call is TRBV25-1, the J call TRBJ1-4; D not certain. The CDR3 consists of 16 residues. Per the germline V gene, CDR1 is MGHDK and CDR2 is SYGVNS. Trimming left V 3 bases short and J 0 bases short, with 11 bases between.

The V and J genes are TRBV7-2 and TRBJ2-1, with 7 bases identical to TRBD1. CDR3 size: 13 residues. After removal of 2 bases from V and 9 bases from J, the junction contained 4 bases not matched to a gene. Germline V CDR1 and CDR2: SGHTA, FQGNSA. CDR3 loop: CASSLKQGTEQFF. The CDR3 DNA follows: TGTGCCAGCAGCTTAAAACAGGGGACTGAGCAGTTCTTC.

V and J are TRBV30 and TRBJ2-7; D not resolved. Germline values: CDR1 GTSNPN, CDR2 SVGIG (reference sequence). This CDR3 is 11 amino acids long. V was clipped by 1 base and J by 6 bases, with 7 bases between them. CDR3: CAWSARSEQYF. The CDR3 coding sequence is TGTGCCTGGAGTGCCCGTTCCGAGCAGTACTTC.

The rearrangement joins TRBV14 to TRBJ2-1; TRBD2 matches at 9 bases. V lost 4 bases, J lost 6 bases, and 7 bases stayed unmatched. This CDR3 is 15 amino acids long. Germline V gives CDR1 SGHDN, CDR2 FVKESK. CDR3 in DNA: TGTGCCAGCAGCCCGGGACTAGCCCCCTTCAATGAGCAGTTCTTC. It translates to CASSPGLAPFNEQFF.

Points on this clone: One end of the junction fails to match germline, which may point to a read error. The J gene is TRBJ2-2, the V gene TRBV7-7; D unresolved. This CDR3 region has 13 residues. Germline-derived CDR1 and CDR2 are SSHAT and FNYEAQ (reference sequence). CDR3 sequence reads: CASSLGHTGELFF. In nucleotides, the CDR3 is TGTGCTAGCAGCTTAGGGCACACCGGGGAGCTGTTTTTT.

The table lists this clone with a few counts. The rearrangement uses TRBV30 and TRBJ1-1; the match to TRBD1 covers 8 bases. The V gene's germline CDR1 is GTSNPN and CDR2 SVGIG (reference sequence). V lost 4 bases and J lost 8; bases outside the gene matches: 3. This CDR3 is built from 11 residues. CDR3 sequence: CAWTRTGEAFF. CDR3 DNA sequence: TGTGCCTGGACCCGGACAGGGGAAGCTTTCTTT.